Given below is one TCR beta chain in context. The data are from a study of T cells after yellow fever vaccination. TCRdb re-called the 5' RACE reads through MiXCR, storing one row per CDR3 protein. Altogether about 320,000 distinct CDR3 sequences are present, approximately 12% being singletons, with the ten largest covering 3% to 4%. Germline CDR1 reads MNHEY; CDR2 reads SVGEGT. This CDR3 comprises 16 residues. The germline V and J ends were trimmed by 2 bases and 6 bases, with 19 bases remaining between them. The sequence came from a man between 18 and 35 years old who received the YFV17D yellow fever vaccine. The chain employs TRBV6-2 or TRBV6-3 and TRBJ1-2, with D perhaps matching TRBD1 (5 bases). The sequencing used CD4+ T cells sorted from PBMCs, collected 15 days after the yellow fever booster vaccination. The CDR3 here is CASSYGPGTRRDGYTF. DNA for the CDR3: TGTGCCAGCAGTTACGGACCGGGGACCCGAAGAGATGGCTACACCTTC.